This passage covers 3 T cell receptor beta chains from one sample sequenced in a study of CD8+CD57+ T cells in acquired aplastic anemia. The template used for profiling TCR beta VDJ and CDR3 was genomic DNA. TCRdb re-called the reads with MiXCR, one entry per CDR3 protein. The sample holds a few hundred thousand distinct CDR3 sequences, under 65% seen once. The sample comprised sorted CD4+, CD8+, or CD8+CD57+ T cells (not recorded which) from PBMCs. These receptors were obtained from a human donor in good health.

There are many counts of this clonotype. The chain recombines TRBV7-9 with TRBJ2-7; 8 bases are shared with TRBD1. This CDR3 spans 13 amino acids. J lost 3 bases, V lost 4 bases, and 2 bases had no gene match. Germline-derived CDR1 and CDR2 are SEHNR and FQNEAQ (reference sequence). CDR3 sequence: CASSWDRSYEQYF. The CDR3 DNA sequence: TGTGCCAGCAGCTGGGACAGGAGCTACGAGCAGTACTTC. The full variable domain, in which reference TRBV7-9 and TRBJ2-7 provide the parts outside the CDR3, is DTGVSQNPRHKITKRGQNVTFRCDPISEHNRLYWYRQTLGQGPEFLTYFQNEAQLEKSRLLSDRFSAERPKGSFSTLEIQRTEQGDSAMYLCASSWDRSYEQYFGPGTRLTVT.

Remarks on this clonotype: Since a much larger clone is just one base distant, this may be a read error. The V gene is TRBV12-3 or TRBV12-4, the J gene TRBJ2-1; possibly TRBD1 or TRBD2 for D (5 bases each). The CDR3 sequence is 19 residues long. With 2 bases removed from V and 5 bases from J, the gap between germline ends came to 25 bases. CDR3 protein: CASSLLDDPRGRNNNEQFF. CDR3 DNA sequence: TGTGCCAGCAGTTTACTGGACGACCCCCGGGGCAGGAACAACAATGAGCAGTTCTTC.

The chain has TRBV28 and TRBJ1-2; TRBD1 agrees at 7 bases. The J segment lost 7 bases and the V segment lost 6 bases, leaving 8 bases of the junction unmatched. Germline loops: CDR1 MDHEN, CDR2 SYDVKM. This CDR3 comprises 13 residues. The CDR3 spells CASSLNRGSGYTF. The CDR3 bases are TGTGCCAGCAGCCTTAACAGGGGCAGTGGCTACACCTTC.